The 32 T cell receptor beta chains in this list originate from one sample, sequenced in a study of blood T cell repertoires in COVID-19. The table came from immunoSEQ multiplex PCR; TCRdb's copy has only in-frame clones and leaves some out. This table has some 200,000 clones, roughly 84% appearing once. The specimen was peripheral blood. Receptors were obtained from a woman aged 80 or over with active or convalescent COVID-19.

The chain joins TRBV18 to TRBJ2-7; tentatively, D is TRBD1 (6 bases). The CDR3 has 13 amino acids. From germline, CDR1 is KGHSH and CDR2 LQKENI. V shed 0 bases and J shed 11 bases, with 14 bases lying between them. CDR3 nucleotides: TGTGCCAGCTCACCACCGGAGTACCAGGGGAAGTACTTC. This gives the protein CASSPPEYQGKYF. Full variable domain (missing parts from reference TRBV18 and TRBJ2-7): NAGVMQNPRHLVRRRGQEARLRCSPMKGHSHVYWYRQLPEEGLKFMVYLQKENIIDESGMPKERFSAEFPKEGPSILRIQQVVRGDSAAYFCASSPPEYQGKYFGPGTRLTVT.

The chain is built from TRBV5-1 and TRBJ2-1; 10 bases fit TRBD2. CDR3 length: 16 amino acids. The ends lost 5 bases at V and 3 bases at J; junction bases unmatched: 8. The germline gives CDR1 SGHRS, CDR2 YFSETQ. The CDR3 sequence: CASRPGASGGYNEQFF. The CDR3 coding sequence is TGCGCCAGCAGACCGGGAGCTAGCGGGGGCTACAATGAGCAGTTCTTC. Combining the CDR3 with reference TRBV5-1 and TRBJ2-1 gives the whole variable domain KAGVTQTPRYLIKTRGQQVTLSCSPISGHRSVSWYQQTPGQGLQFLFEYFSETQRNKGNFPGRFSGRQFSNSRSEMNVSTLELGDSALYLCASRPGASGGYNEQFFGPGTRLTVL.

V gene TRBV6-5 combines with J gene TRBJ2-7, with TRBD2 matching over 11 bases. J was trimmed by 4 bases and V by 2 bases; bases with no gene match: 4. This CDR3 is built from 15 residues. CDR1 and CDR2 from the germline V gene are MNHEY and SVGAGI. CDR3 DNA sequence: TGTGCCAGCAGTTACCGGACTAGCGGGCAGTACGAGCAGTACTTC. This gives the protein CASSYRTSGQYEQYF.

V is TRBV11-2 and J is TRBJ2-4; 8 nucleotides agree with TRBD1. The CDR3 covers 14 residues. V was pared by 5 bases and J by 8 bases, with 8 bases of the junction left unmatched. From germline, CDR1 is SGHAT and CDR2 FQNNGV. CDR3 nucleotide sequence: TGTGCCAGCAGCCAGGGACAGGTGTGGGACATTCAGTACTTC. It is translated as CASSQGQVWDIQYF.

The chain carries TRBV6-5 and TRBJ2-6, with D unresolved. Trimming removed 6 bases at V and 0 bases at J, with 6 bases between. The CDR3 runs 14 residues. In germline, CDR1 is MNHEY, CDR2 SVGAGI. The CDR3 region has the DNA TGTGCCAGCAGCCGCAGCTCTGGGGCCAACGTCCTGACTTTC. Its protein is CASSRSSGANVLTF.

The chain recombines TRBV5-1 with TRBJ2-1; 11 bases are a match to TRBD2. This CDR3 has 18 residues. V was pared by 1 base and J by 2 bases, with 8 bases of the junction left unmatched. Germline CDR1 reads SGHRS; CDR2 reads YFSETQ. CDR3 sequence reads: CASSLFTSGSGTYNEQFF. In nucleotides, the CDR3 is TGCGCCAGCAGCTTGTTCACTAGCGGGAGTGGAACCTACAATGAGCAGTTCTTC.

The chain uses TRBV12-3 or TRBV12-4 and TRBJ2-7, with a weak D call TRBD1 (5 bases). The V end was cut by 6 bases, the J end by 2 bases, with 11 bases between. CDR3 length equals 13 residues. CDR3 loop: CASSLDRPYEQYF. DNA for the CDR3: TGTGCCAGCAGCCTTGACAGACCCTACGAGCAGTACTTC.

The chain uses TRBV19 and TRBJ1-1; no definite D call. This CDR3 is 13 amino acids long. V was shortened by 6 bases and J by 0 bases, with 8 bases between the two germline ends. Germline loops: CDR1 LNHDA, CDR2 SQIVND (reference sequence). CDR3 residues: CASRSSLNTEAFF. CDR3 coding DNA: TGTGCCAGTAGGAGCTCCTTGAACACTGAAGCTTTCTTT.

This clone came up once. This rearrangement joins TRBV18 to TRBJ2-5, with 7 nucleotides matching TRBD1. CDR3 length: 15 amino acids. Trimming cost V 5 bases and J 5 bases; bases outside gene matches: 11. The germline V gene encodes CDR1 KGHSH and CDR2 LQKENI. The CDR3 sequence: CASSSSTGYMETQYF. Written as DNA, the CDR3 is TGTGCCAGCTCATCGTCGACAGGGTACATGGAGACCCAGTACTTC.

The rearrangement links TRBV18 to TRBJ1-5; TRBD1 matches at 9 bases. The CDR3 loop spans 16 amino acids. Looked up from germline, CDR1 is KGHSH and CDR2 is LQKENI. The ends lost 3 bases at V and 4 bases at J; junction bases unmatched: 7. The CDR3: CASSPGTGPPNQPQHF. The CDR3 coding sequence is TGTGCCAGCTCACCGGGGACAGGGCCTCCAAATCAGCCCCAGCATTTT.

A few counts support this clone. This rearrangement joins TRBV14 to TRBJ1-1, with 7 nucleotides matching TRBD1. Germline V gene data show CDR1 as SGHDN and CDR2 as FVKESK. Trimming at V came to 0 bases and at J to 0 bases, leaving 4 bases not matched to a gene. This CDR3 spans 16 amino acids. The CDR3 region has the DNA TGTGCCAGCAGCCAAGATTTTGGACAGGTGAACACTGAAGCTTTCTTT. This codes for CASSQDFGQVNTEAFF.

The CDR3 loop reads CASSPWDRGAQFF. The CDR3 DNA follows: TGTGCCAGTAGTCCCTGGGACAGGGGCGCGCAGTTCTTC. The V and J genes are TRBV19 and TRBJ2-1, with 10 bases fitting TRBD1. The trim removed 5 bases at V and 12 bases at J, leaving 7 bases unmatched. This CDR3 contains 13 residues. Per the germline V gene, CDR1 is LNHDA and CDR2 is SQIVND (reference sequence). The whole variable domain, filled in from reference TRBV19 and TRBJ2-1, reads DGGITQSPKYLFRKEGQNVTLSCEQNLNHDAMYWYRQDPGQGLRLIYYSQIVNDFQKGDIAEGYSVSREKKESFPLTVTSAQKNPTAFYLCASSPWDRGAQFFGPGTRLTVL.

This clone was detected once. The gene calls are TRBV6-5 and TRBJ1-1; TRBD1 aligns across 7 bases. CDR1 MNHEY and CDR2 SVGAGI come from the germline V gene. After removal of 5 bases from V and 6 bases from J, the junction contained 9 bases not matched to a gene. The CDR3 runs to 14 residues. CDR3 in DNA: TGTGCCAGCAGTATGACAGGGCGAGGGGCTGAAGCTTTCTTT. It codes for CASSMTGRGAEAFF.

The chain combines TRBV4-3 with TRBJ2-3, with D unclear. The length of the CDR3 is 13 residues. The V end was cut by 3 bases, the J end by 2 bases, with 6 bases between. Germline V gene data show CDR1 as LGHNA and CDR2 as YSLEER. CDR3 nucleotide sequence: TGCGCCAGCAGCCATCCAGACACAGATACGCAGTATTTT. Translation: CASSHPDTDTQYF.

The chain combines TRBV7-3 with TRBJ2-2, with a possible D match to TRBD1 (6 bases). V lost 4 bases and J lost 5, with 8 bases in between. The CDR3 consists of 13 residues. Germline CDR1 reads SGHTA; CDR2 reads FQGTGA. CDR3 coding DNA: TGTGCCAGCAGCTCAGGGGTGACCGGGGAGCTGTTTTTT. This sequence encodes CASSSGVTGELFF.

The V and J genes are TRBV6-5 and TRBJ1-2; D uncertain. CDR1 and CDR2 (germline): MNHEY, SVGAGI. CDR3 size: 13 residues. Trimming removed 4 bases from V and 2 bases from J, with 8 bases in between. CDR3 DNA sequence: TGTGCCAGCAGTTCGTGGCAAAACTATGGCTACACCTTC. It specifies CASSSWQNYGYTF.

CDR3 sequence: CASSVWTAISNQPQHF. The DNA for the CDR3 is TGTGCCAGCAGCGTGTGGACAGCAATTAGCAATCAGCCCCAGCATTTT. The chain couples TRBV5-8 to TRBJ1-5; D possibly corresponds to TRBD1 (6 bases). CDR1 is SGHTS and CDR2 is YDEGEE in the germline V gene. The V gene lost 4 bases and the J gene lost 0 bases, with 14 bases spanning the gap. This CDR3 contains 16 residues.

The chain employs TRBV28 and TRBJ2-2; 10 nucleotides line up with TRBD2. Germline lookup yields CDR1 MDHEN and CDR2 SYDVKM. The CDR3 loop spans 19 amino acids. The V segment lost 1 base and the J segment 7 bases; nucleotides outside the gene matches: 15. DNA for the CDR3: TGTGCCAGCAGTTTATTATACCTAGCGGGGGCCAACACGGGCGGGGAGCTGTTTTTT. Protein: CASSLLYLAGANTGGELFF. Supplemented by reference TRBV28 and TRBJ2-2, the full variable domain reads DVKVTQSSRYLVKRTGEKVFLECVQDMDHENMFWYRQDPGLGLRLIYFSYDVKMKEKGDIPEGYSVSREKKERFSLILESASTNQTSMYLCASSLLYLAGANTGGELFFGEGSRLTVL.

This clone was counted only a few times. The DNA of the CDR3 is TGTGCCACCAGTGATTTGCACCAACAGGGAGCGGGAAACACCATATATTTT. Encoded protein: CATSDLHQQGAGNTIYF. This chain uses TRBV24-1 with TRBJ1-3, with D maybe TRBD1 (6 bases). The CDR3 is made up of 17 amino acids. The V end lost 0 bases, the J end lost 4 bases, and 15 bases lay between the germline ends. CDR1 and CDR2 (germline): KGHDR, SFDVKD.

The V gene is TRBV7-2, the J gene TRBJ1-6; 7 bases align to TRBD1. Germline loops: CDR1 SGHTA, CDR2 FQGNSA. V gave up 1 base and J gave up 6 bases; unmatched junction bases: 6. This CDR3 comprises 16 residues. Here the CDR3 DNA reads TGTGCCAGCAGCTTAGGGCCAGGGGGTAGTAATTCACCCCTCCACTTT. Translated, it gives CASSLGPGGSNSPLHF. Combining the CDR3 with reference TRBV7-2 and TRBJ1-6 gives the whole variable domain GAGVSQSPSNKVTEKGKDVELRCDPISGHTALYWYRQSLGQGLEFLIYFQGNSAPDKSGLPSDRFSAERTGGSVSTLTIQRTQQEDSAVYLCASSLGPGGSNSPLHFGNGTRLTVT.

V is TRBV5-4 and J is TRBJ1-2; 10 bases are shared with TRBD1. CDR3 size: 15 residues. CDR1 SGHNT and CDR2 YYREEE come from the germline V gene (reference sequence). V lost 4 bases to trimming and J lost 6 bases; unmatched junction nucleotides: 9. CDR3 sequence: CASSQTGGLWHGYTF. The CDR3 DNA reads TGTGCCAGCAGCCAGACAGGGGGCCTGTGGCATGGCTACACCTTC.

This clone has a handful of counts. The V call is TRBV10-1, the J call TRBJ1-5; weak D call: TRBD1 (5 bases). CDR3 size: 14 residues. V dropped 5 bases and J dropped 3 bases, with 11 bases sitting between them. The germline gives CDR1 WNHNN, CDR2 SYGVQD (reference sequence). CDR3 DNA: TGCGCCAGCAGTCCGGGACTGTACAATCAGCCCCAGCATTTT. This sequence encodes CASSPGLYNQPQHF.

The chain joins TRBV5-1 to TRBJ2-7; D possibly corresponds to TRBD2 (5 bases). Per the germline V gene, CDR1 is SGHRS and CDR2 is YFSETQ. V was pared by 0 bases and J by 3 bases, with 16 bases between. The CDR3 length is 16 residues. The CDR3 DNA reads as TGCGCCAGCAGCTTGGAAGGACTTCCCCCCGGCTACGAGCAGTACTTC. Translating gives CASSLEGLPPGYEQYF.

V gene TRBV5-1 combines with J gene TRBJ1-1; TRBD1 matches at 8 bases. Germline V lookup: CDR1 SGHRS, CDR2 YFSETQ. The CDR3 is 13 residues long. The V gene end was trimmed by 2 bases and the J gene end by 8 bases; junction bases not matched to a gene: 5. CDR3 amino acids: CASSFNRDREAFF. CDR3 in DNA: TGCGCCAGCAGCTTTAACCGGGACAGGGAAGCTTTCTTT.

The genes are TRBV19 and TRBJ2-1; 9 nucleotides line up with TRBD2. V dropped 3 bases and J dropped 5; count of bases not matched to a gene: 11. This CDR3 is 17 amino acids long. The V gene's germline CDR1 is LNHDA and CDR2 SQIVND (reference sequence). The DNA of the CDR3 is TGTGCCAGTAGTATCTTCACAGGGTCTAGCGGGAACAATGAGCAGTTCTTC. Encoded protein: CASSIFTGSSGNNEQFF.

This clone has just a few counts. The chain couples TRBV6-5 to TRBJ1-5; possible D gene TRBD1, 6 bases. Germline V gives CDR1 MNHEY, CDR2 SVGAGI. The CDR3 sequence is 14 residues long. Trimming took off 6 bases at V and 5 bases at J, with 14 bases between the two ends. For the CDR3, the DNA is TGTGCCAGCAGGGGGCCGGGGGGCCATCAGCCCCAGCATTTT. It encodes CASRGPGGHQPQHF.

The chain carries TRBV7-6 and TRBJ2-3; a possible D gene is TRBD2 (5 bases). CDR3 size: 15 residues. The V end was cut by 0 bases, the J end by 0 bases, with 7 bases between. Germline V lookup: CDR1 SGHVS, CDR2 FNYEAQ. The CDR3 coding sequence is TGTGCCAGCAGCTTAGCGGGAGCTAGCACAGATACGCAGTATTTT. Its translation: CASSLAGASTDTQYF.

The genes are TRBV6-2 or TRBV6-3 and TRBJ1-1, with 7 bases lining up with TRBD1. With V trimmed by 5 bases and J by 9 bases, 6 bases remained unmatched. There are 12 residues in the CDR3. From germline, CDR1 is MNHEY and CDR2 SVGEGT. The CDR3: CASSQDRRKAFF. The CDR3 DNA sequence: TGTGCCAGCAGTCAGGACAGGAGGAAAGCTTTCTTT.

The chain uses TRBV6-5 and TRBJ2-7; 7 bases align to TRBD1. There are 14 residues in the CDR3. Looked up from germline, CDR1 is MNHEY and CDR2 is SVGAGI. V gave up 2 bases and J gave up 2 bases; unmatched junction bases: 3. The CDR3 loop reads CASSYVGTAYEQYF. The CDR3 nucleotides are TGTGCCAGCAGTTACGTCGGGACAGCCTACGAGCAGTACTTC.

J is TRBJ2-2 and V is TRBV28; 8 bases are a match to TRBD1. The germline CDR1 and CDR2 sequences are MDHEN and SYDVKM. This CDR3 has 14 residues. V lost 6 bases to trimming and J lost 3 bases; unmatched junction nucleotides: 3. CDR3 sequence: CASSLRGHTGELFF. In DNA form, the CDR3 reads TGTGCCAGCAGCCTCAGGGGGCACACCGGGGAGCTGTTTTTT.

The gene calls are TRBV5-1 and TRBJ2-6, with no clear D. In germline, CDR1 is SGHRS, CDR2 YFSETQ. The CDR3 spans 14 residues. Deletions cut 2 bases from V and 2 bases from J, with 5 bases between. The CDR3 sequence is CASSFTPGANVLTF. The DNA for the CDR3 is TGCGCCAGCAGCTTCACTCCTGGGGCCAACGTCCTGACTTTC.

This rearrangement joins TRBV27 to TRBJ2-6; 7 bases map to TRBD1. The J segment lost 5 bases and the V segment lost 6 bases, leaving 10 bases of the junction unmatched. CDR1 is MNHEY and CDR2 is SMNVEV in the germline V gene (reference sequence). The CDR3 extends over 16 amino acids. CDR3 in amino acids: CASRTTGVWWANVLTF. For the CDR3, the DNA is TGTGCCAGCAGGACTACAGGGGTCTGGTGGGCCAACGTCCTGACTTTC.